This T cell receptor beta chain originates from a study of OX40 agonist ivuxolimab in advanced cancers. Profiled with immunoSEQ multiplex PCR; TCRdb holds only in-frame clones, not every one. The sample consists of tens of thousands of clones, just under 90% of them appearing once. Looked up from germline, CDR1 is SNHLY and CDR2 is FYNNEI. The CDR3 totals 11 residues. V lost 8 bases to trimming and J lost 7 bases, with 9 bases between them. This chain connects TRBV2 to TRBJ2-1; a possible D gene is TRBD2 (5 bases). The sequenced sample was CD4+ or CD8+ T cells sorted from blood, obtained in a trial of the OX40 agonist ivuxolimab. The source of this sequence is an adult with an advanced solid tumor such as melanoma, head and neck, liver or kidney cancer. In nucleotides, the CDR3 is TGTGCCAGCTTGGACTTGAATGAGCAGTTCTTC. It codes for CASLDLNEQFF.